This T cell receptor (beta chain) was found in a study of T cell responses to AZD1222 COVID-19 vaccine (dated by TCRdb to about 2021). At the level of the whole study: AZD1222 recipients with second doses at about 4 weeks or about 12 weeks were pooled, because spike-specific TCR depth and breadth did not differ between schedules. Enrollment into the trials was organized by age into subgroups of 18-55, 56-69 and 70-plus years, and those subgroups contained approximately 150, 30 and 60 TCR-sequenced participants, respectively. A total of roughly 240 trial participants underwent TCR sequencing, of whom some 210 received two doses of AZD1222 and about 25 received two doses of the MenACWY control vaccine.

The CDR3 regions of human TCRbeta chains were subjected to immunosequencing. Turning to the authors' computational methods: TCRs in the repertoires were compared against a reference library of SARS-CoV-2-specific TCRs that had been generated with the MIRA antigen-specificity platform. Breadth was defined as the fraction of unique TCRs that were SARS-CoV-2-associated. Depth was defined as the fraction of total T cells that were SARS-CoV-2-associated. Using the MIRA data, every spike-specific TCR was mapped to the spike region that the TCR reacted to and assigned to either a CD4 or a CD8 class. Log10-transformed breadth and depth values were compared by one-way ANOVA with Sidak's multiple comparisons tests. Held by TCRdb, this immuneACCESS table contains in-frame sequences only and omits some clones. Under half of the omission traces to an unresolved V gene where checked; the cause of the rest is unknown. The D gene and trimming were derived from the DNA, and the V and J assignments and clone size from that table. Present in this sample are approximately 100,000 clones, about 90% of which were seen just once. Approximately 15% of the sample is in the top ten clones.

This specimen's time point label, interpreted: baseline before first vaccination. Vaccinee samples were obtained from the UK trials COV001 and COV002, which included a single-blind randomized controlled phase 2/3 trial of AZD1222 (ChAdOx1 nCoV-19) in healthy adults. For TCRbeta chain sequencing, PBMC samples from trial participants were taken at day 0 and at day 28 after the second dose. Spanning cysteine to phenylalanine, the CDR3 consists of 16 amino acids. The only DNA kept is the CDR3, 48 bases in frame from the first base. Via the germline V gene, CDR1 is MDHEN and CDR2 SYDVKM. V loses 7 bases of germline sequence and J loses 1 base, and the interval between the two ends is 17 bases. With regard to this clone: No cognate antigen has been identified for it. Nothing much larger sits one base from this clone, and base qualities are not available.

Paper-wide results and their limitations: In the small 56-69-year group, the increase in depth fell short of significance, most likely because of low power. Because no samples from the day 14 peak response were available, repertoires could be characterized only after the peak T cell response. The whole spike protein was spanned by vaccine-associated CD4 TCRs, and dominant responses were seen in regions 160-218 and 743-854. Conclusions about previously exposed vaccinees are limited because only 6 or 7 AZD1222 recipients were SARS-CoV-2 seropositive at baseline. Nearly half of unique spike-specific TCRs reportedly recognized epitopes outside regions mutated in the B.1.351 and B.1.1.7 variants. After two AZD1222 doses, both the breadth and the depth of spike-specific TCRs were significantly higher than at day 0 and than in MenACWY recipients. Participants were mostly white British, with more females than males. The authors suggested clonal diversity may have been underestimated.

The specimen comprised peripheral blood, sampled on day 0 of AZD1222 vaccination. This receptor was obtained from an adult in good health. Here the chain combines TRBV28 and TRBJ1-5, with TRBD1 as a weak D call on 5 bases. In nucleotide form, the sequence is TGTGCCAGCAATACTCCTGGGGCAGGGAGCAATCAGCCCCAGCATTTT. This yields the protein CASNTPGAGSNQPQHF.